This T cell receptor (beta chain) was captured by sequencing in a study of CD8 T cells in Susac syndrome. The CDR3 loop spans 15 amino acids. The V gene's germline CDR1 is DFQATT and CDR2 SNEGSKA (reference sequence). V lost 2 bases, J lost 1 base, and 11 bases lay in between. RNA totalling roughly 0.45 to 1 ug underwent reverse transcription with random hexamers. TCRdb fed the immunoSEQ multiplex PCR reads into MiXCR, producing one record per CDR3 protein. The data contain around 69,000 distinct CDR3 sequences, about 93% of them singletons. Sequences were obtained from CD8+ T cells from PBMCs. The chain is built from TRBV20-1 and TRBJ1-4; D is perhaps TRBD1 (6 bases). The TCR sequence derives from a human donor with Susac syndrome. In DNA form, the CDR3 reads TGCAGTGCTAGACGAGCAGGGGTAACTAATGAAAAACTGTTTTTT. Translating gives CSARRAGVTNEKLFF.